The rows below give T cell receptor beta chains drawn from one sample of a study of cytomegalovirus exposure and HLA in healthy donors. Repertoires were generated with immunoSEQ multiplex PCR, while TCRdb's copy carries only in-frame clones and drops some. The sample records 100,000 to 150,000 clones, approximately 84% being singletons. The sequenced sample was PBMCs. These receptors all stem from a boy aged 2 to 10 in good health and CMV-seronegative. CDR3s include the opening cysteine and the closing phenylalanine or tryptophan. D genes are given only for firm matches. Size is stated for part of the rows, as once, few or many counts, or as a class when the clone is expanded.

V: TRBV30; J: TRBJ2-1; D: -; size: -; CDR3: CAWTGGGGRQNEQFF; DNA: TGTGCCTGGACAGGGGGTGGCGGGAGGCAAAATGAGCAGTTCTTC
V: TRBV12-5; J: TRBJ2-1; D: -; size: -; CDR3: CASGLPENEQFF; DNA: TGTGCTAGTGGTTTGCCGGAGAATGAGCAGTTCTTC
V: TRBV9; J: TRBJ2-2; D: -; size: -; CDR3: CASAGGHTGELFF; DNA: TGTGCCAGCGCAGGGGGGCACACCGGGGAGCTGTTTTTT
V: TRBV21-1; J: TRBJ1-3; D: -; size: -; CDR3: CASSNEFVSGNTIYF; DNA: TGTGCCAGCAGCAATGAGTTCGTCTCTGGAAACACCATATATTTT
V: TRBV30; J: TRBJ2-2; D: -; size: -; CDR3: CAWSVLGGPAGELFF; DNA: TGTGCCTGGAGTGTACTAGGGGGTCCCGCCGGGGAGCTGTTTTTT
V: TRBV4-1; J: TRBJ2-3; D: -; size: -; CDR3: CASSKTGISTDTQYF; DNA: TGCGCCAGCAGCAAAACCGGGATCAGCACAGATACGCAGTATTTT
V: TRBV30; J: TRBJ1-5; D: -; size: medium-sized; CDR3: CACEEGGNQPQHF; DNA: TGTGCCTGCGAGGAAGGGGGCAATCAGCCCCAGCATTTT
V: TRBV5-6; J: TRBJ1-2; D: -; size: -; CDR3: CASSLGAGSFYGYTF; DNA: TGTGCCAGCAGCTTAGGGGCCGGGTCTTTCTATGGCTACACCTTC
V: TRBV6-6; J: TRBJ1-2; D: -; size: -; CDR3: CATREGNYGYTF; DNA: TGTGCCACCCGGGAGGGAAACTATGGCTACACCTTC
V: TRBV5-6; J: TRBJ1-5; D: -; size: -; CDR3: CASSFYGGTRNQPQHF; DNA: TGTGCCAGCAGCTTTTATGGGGGGACCCGCAATCAGCCCCAGCATTTT
V: TRBV28; J: TRBJ1-1; D: -; size: -; CDR3: CASSPRDLGYPTEAFF; DNA: TGTGCCAGCAGCCCCCGGGATTTAGGCTATCCCACTGAAGCTTTCTTT
V: TRBV15; J: TRBJ1-2; D: -; size: few; CDR3: CATSRGEGQPNYGYTF; DNA: TGTGCCACCAGCAGAGGAGAAGGACAGCCTAACTATGGCTACACCTTC
V: TRBV30; J: TRBJ1-1; D: TRBD1; size: once; CDR3: CACLTGASEAFF; DNA: TGTGCCTGCCTCACAGGGGCTAGTGAAGCTTTCTTT
V: TRBV5-4; J: TRBJ2-1; D: TRBD2; size: -; CDR3: CASSLDAGGPSYNEQFF; DNA: TGTGCCAGCAGCTTGGACGCGGGAGGGCCTTCCTACAATGAGCAGTTCTTC
V: TRBV7-3; J: TRBJ2-1; D: TRBD2; size: few; CDR3: CASSSGLARLNEQFF; DNA: TGTGCCAGCAGCTCGGGACTAGCGCGCTTAAATGAGCAGTTCTTC
V: TRBV6-6; J: TRBJ1-2; D: TRBD1; size: -; CDR3: CAIQGDGYTF; DNA: TGTGCAATTCAGGGGGATGGCTACACCTTC
V: TRBV5-1; J: TRBJ1-1; D: -; size: -; CDR3: CASSFGGNTEAFF; DNA: TGCGCCAGCAGCTTCGGCGGGAACACTGAAGCTTTCTTT
V: TRBV30; J: TRBJ1-2; D: TRBD1; size: -; CDR3: CAWSGQGEGYTF; DNA: TGTGCCTGGAGTGGACAGGGGGAAGGCTACACCTTC
V: TRBV2; J: TRBJ2-3; D: -; size: -; CDR3: CASSELIADTDTQYF; DNA: TGTGCCAGCAGTGAATTGATAGCCGACACAGATACGCAGTATTTT
V: TRBV6-5; J: TRBJ2-1; D: -; size: -; CDR3: CASTRGNEQFF; DNA: TGTGCCAGCACGAGGGGGAATGAGCAGTTCTTC
V: TRBV7-6; J: TRBJ2-6; D: -; size: -; CDR3: CASSLATGNGANVLTF; DNA: TGTGCCAGCAGCTTAGCGACAGGAAATGGGGCCAACGTCCTGACTTTC
V: TRBV5-1; J: TRBJ2-1; D: -; size: -; CDR3: CASSSSGSSFDEQFF; DNA: TGCGCCAGCAGCTCCTCCGGGAGTTCCTTTGATGAGCAGTTCTTC
V: TRBV7-6; J: TRBJ1-1; D: TRBD1; size: once; CDR3: CASSRFINRGGTEAFF; DNA: TGTGCCAGCAGCCGGTTTATAAACAGGGGGGGGACTGAAGCTTTCTTT
V: TRBV9; J: TRBJ1-4; D: -; size: -; CDR3: CASSVGAGEKLFF; DNA: TGTGCCAGCAGCGTAGGGGCAGGGGAAAAACTGTTTTTT
V: TRBV10-3; J: TRBJ2-2; D: -; size: once; CDR3: CAISGGKNTGELFF; DNA: TGTGCCATCAGTGGGGGCAAAAACACCGGGGAGCTGTTTTTT
V: TRBV7-9; J: TRBJ2-1; D: -; size: -; CDR3: CASSPREYTYNEQFF; DNA: TGTGCCAGCAGCCCGAGGGAGTACACTTACAATGAGCAGTTCTTC
V: TRBV29-1; J: TRBJ1-2; D: TRBD1; size: -; CDR3: CSVLWTGGYGYTF; DNA: TGCAGCGTACTATGGACAGGGGGCTATGGCTACACCTTC
V: TRBV9; J: TRBJ2-1; D: -; size: -; CDR3: CASSPTTRGNEQFF; DNA: TGTGCCAGCAGCCCTACGACCCGAGGGAATGAGCAGTTCTTC
V: TRBV7-8; J: TRBJ1-5; D: -; size: -; CDR3: CASSSEPGNQPQHF; DNA: TGTGCCAGCAGCTCTGAACCGGGAAATCAGCCCCAGCATTTT
V: TRBV5-4; J: TRBJ2-5; D: TRBD1; size: once; CDR3: CASNLAGTGQETQYF; DNA: TGTGCCAGCAACCTAGCCGGGACAGGGCAAGAGACCCAGTACTTC
V: TRBV6-4; J: TRBJ2-2; D: -; size: -; CDR3: CASSAGQGTGELFF; DNA: TGTGCCAGCAGTGCAGGGCAGGGCACCGGGGAGCTGTTTTTT
V: TRBV11-2; J: TRBJ2-2; D: TRBD2; size: -; CDR3: CASSLTGGSNTGELFF; DNA: TGTGCCAGCAGCCTTACGGGGGGTTCGAACACCGGGGAGCTGTTTTTT
V: TRBV19; J: TRBJ2-1; D: TRBD2; size: -; CDR3: CASSIGSGSSYNEQFF; DNA: TGTGCCAGTAGTATAGGTAGCGGGAGCTCCTACAATGAGCAGTTCTTC
V: TRBV10-3; J: TRBJ1-2; D: TRBD1; size: few; CDR3: CATAGTANYGYTF; DNA: TGTGCCACCGCCGGGACAGCGAACTATGGCTACACCTTC
V: TRBV7-3; J: TRBJ2-1; D: TRBD2; size: -; CDR3: CASSFGLAGGYVEQFF; DNA: TGTGCCAGCAGCTTCGGACTAGCGGGGGGGTACGTTGAGCAGTTCTTC
V: TRBV29-1; J: TRBJ2-1; D: TRBD2; size: -; CDR3: CSVRAGESEQFF; DNA: TGCAGCGTCAGGGCGGGAGAGAGTGAGCAGTTCTTC
V: TRBV7-8; J: TRBJ2-7; D: TRBD1; size: -; CDR3: CASSLAEGQGDYEQYF; DNA: TGTGCCAGCAGCTTAGCGGAGGGACAGGGGGATTACGAGCAGTACTTC
V: TRBV7-6; J: TRBJ1-1; D: -; size: once; CDR3: CASSLRVGHPVNTEAFF; DNA: TGTGCCAGCAGCTTACGGGTCGGACACCCTGTGAACACTGAAGCTTTCTTT
V: TRBV4-1; J: TRBJ1-5; D: -; size: -; CDR3: CASSQDEGQPQHF; DNA: TGCGCCAGCAGCCAAGACGAGGGTCAGCCCCAGCATTTT
V: TRBV2; J: TRBJ2-1; D: -; size: -; CDR3: CASGAANNEQFF; DNA: TGTGCCAGCGGGGCGGCCAACAATGAGCAGTTCTTC
V: TRBV11-1; J: TRBJ2-5; D: -; size: -; CDR3: CASSLGARGYQETQYF; DNA: TGTGCCAGCAGCTTAGGAGCGAGGGGGTACCAAGAGACCCAGTACTTC
V: TRBV30; J: TRBJ1-1; D: -; size: once; CDR3: CAWKQGNTEAFF; DNA: TGTGCCTGGAAACAGGGTAACACTGAAGCTTTCTTT
V: TRBV6-6; J: TRBJ1-4; D: TRBD1; size: few; CDR3: CASSFAGTGEKLFF; DNA: TGTGCCAGCAGTTTCGCCGGGACAGGGGAAAAACTGTTTTTT
V: TRBV6-1; J: TRBJ2-2; D: TRBD1; size: -; CDR3: CASSGVLIGTGEIGELFF; DNA: TGTGCCAGCAGTGGGGTCTTGATTGGGACAGGGGAAATCGGGGAGCTGTTTTTT
V: TRBV18; J: TRBJ2-1; D: -; size: -; CDR3: CASSTTRLLHEQFF; DNA: TGTGCCAGCTCCACCACCAGACTACTACATGAGCAGTTCTTC